Detailed here is one T cell receptor beta chain. Its matching antigen is unknown. The protocol was immunoSEQ multiplex PCR, while the TCRdb copy is restricted to in-frame clones and leaves out a portion. The data contain over 35,000 clones, roughly 80% of them singletons. Germline CDR1 and CDR2: SEHNR and FQNEAQ (reference sequence). CDR3 length: 15 residues. V shed 5 bases, J shed 1 base, and the junction held 5 bases outside the gene matches. Naive and memory CD4+ T cells were separated from cryopreserved PBMCs. Sorted naive or memory CD4+ cells met CEF peptides for under eleven days. This sample was included in a study of CD4 T cells in relation to SARS-CoV-2 and coronaviruses. About the research overall: Convalescent patients were fewer than ten males and a few females; two were Hispanic.

The sequence derives from an adult with COVID-19. The specimen was memory CD4+ T cells from PBMCs, cultured in vitro. The chain employs TRBV7-9 and TRBJ2-1; TRBD1 agrees at 7 bases. The CDR3, as DNA: TGTGCCAGCAGCGGACAGGCCGTTTCCTACAATGAGCAGTTCTTC. Protein product: CASSGQAVSYNEQFF. Drawing the rest from reference TRBV7-9 and TRBJ2-1, the complete variable domain is DTGVSQNPRHKITKRGQNVTFRCDPISEHNRLYWYRQTLGQGPEFLTYFQNEAQLEKSRLLSDRFSAERPKGSFSTLEIQRTEQGDSAMYLCASSGQAVSYNEQFFGPGTRLTVL.